This T cell receptor beta chain was identified in a study of beta chain features in type 1 diabetes. This clone was seen once. The investigators reverse transcribed all of the isolated RNA, so they sequenced expressed TCRB transcripts. Assay: immunoSEQ multiplex PCR; the TCRdb copy retains only in-frame clones and omits some. The table records under 150,000 clones, 40% to 60% of them present only once. Sorting produced populations that all topped 95% purity. The CDR3 runs to 14 residues. V gave up 1 base and J gave up 4 bases, with 10 bases separating them. Germline CDR1 reads SEHNR; CDR2 reads FQNEAQ (reference sequence).

The chain joins TRBV7-9 to TRBJ1-1, with D possibly matching TRBD1 (5 bases). Sequenced: Tregs from blood. This receptor was obtained from a man between 18 and 29 years old in good health. CDR3 protein: CASSLGRGSTEAFF. The CDR3 DNA is TGTGCCAGCAGCTTAGGGAGGGGTTCCACTGAAGCTTTCTTT.